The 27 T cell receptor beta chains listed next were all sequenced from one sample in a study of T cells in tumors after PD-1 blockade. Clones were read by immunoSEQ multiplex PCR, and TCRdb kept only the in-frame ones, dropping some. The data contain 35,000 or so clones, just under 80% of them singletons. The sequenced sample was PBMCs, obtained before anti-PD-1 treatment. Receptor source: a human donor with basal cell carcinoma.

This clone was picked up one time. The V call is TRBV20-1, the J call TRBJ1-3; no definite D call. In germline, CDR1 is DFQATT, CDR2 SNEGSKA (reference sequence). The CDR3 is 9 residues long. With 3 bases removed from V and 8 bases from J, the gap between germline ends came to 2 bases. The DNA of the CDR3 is TGCAGTGCTAGGGACACCATATATTTT. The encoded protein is CSARDTIYF.

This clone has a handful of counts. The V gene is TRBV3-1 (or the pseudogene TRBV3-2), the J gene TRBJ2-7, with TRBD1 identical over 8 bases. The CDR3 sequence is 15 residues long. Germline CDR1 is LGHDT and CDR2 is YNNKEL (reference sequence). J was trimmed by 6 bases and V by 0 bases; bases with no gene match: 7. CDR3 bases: TGTGCCAGCAGCCAAGAGGACAGGGAATTCGCCGAGCAGTACTTC. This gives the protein CASSQEDREFAEQYF.

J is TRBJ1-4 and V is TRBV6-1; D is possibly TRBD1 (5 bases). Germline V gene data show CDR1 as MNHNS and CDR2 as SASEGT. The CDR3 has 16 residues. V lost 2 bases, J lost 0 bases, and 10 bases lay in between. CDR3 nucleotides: TGTGCCAGCAGTGAAACGGACACCCCAACTAATGAAAAACTGTTTTTT. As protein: CASSETDTPTNEKLFF.

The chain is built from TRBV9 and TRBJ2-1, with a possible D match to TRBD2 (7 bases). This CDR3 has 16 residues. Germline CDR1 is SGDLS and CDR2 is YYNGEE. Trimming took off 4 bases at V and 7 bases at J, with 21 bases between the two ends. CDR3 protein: CASSPRGGGERNEQFF. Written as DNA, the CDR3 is TGTGCCAGCAGCCCGAGGGGAGGGGGGGAACGTAATGAGCAGTTCTTC.

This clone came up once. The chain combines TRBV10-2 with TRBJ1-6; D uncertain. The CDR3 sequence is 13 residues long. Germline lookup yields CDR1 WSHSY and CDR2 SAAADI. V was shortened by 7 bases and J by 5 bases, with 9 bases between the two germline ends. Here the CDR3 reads CASKGRNNSPLHF. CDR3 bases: TGCGCCAGCAAAGGACGGAATAATTCACCCCTCCACTTT.

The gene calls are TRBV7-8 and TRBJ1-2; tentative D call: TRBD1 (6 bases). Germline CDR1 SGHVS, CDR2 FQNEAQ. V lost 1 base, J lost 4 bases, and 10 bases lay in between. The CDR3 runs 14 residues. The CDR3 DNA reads TGTGCCAGCAGCTTAGATCGGACAGTCTATGGCTACACCTTC. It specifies CASSLDRTVYGYTF.

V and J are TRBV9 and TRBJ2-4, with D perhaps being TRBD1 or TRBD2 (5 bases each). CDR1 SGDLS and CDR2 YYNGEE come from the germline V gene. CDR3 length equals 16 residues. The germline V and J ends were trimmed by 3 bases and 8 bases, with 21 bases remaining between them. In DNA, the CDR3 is TGTGCCAGCAGCGACGGGGTGGGGGTTGGAGTCGACATTCAGTACTTC. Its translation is CASSDGVGVGVDIQYF.

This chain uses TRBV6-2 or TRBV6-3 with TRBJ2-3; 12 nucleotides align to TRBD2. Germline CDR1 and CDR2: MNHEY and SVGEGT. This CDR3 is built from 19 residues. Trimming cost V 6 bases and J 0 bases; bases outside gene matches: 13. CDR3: CASSKGLAGRDPSTDTQYF. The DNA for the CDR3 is TGTGCCAGCAGCAAAGGACTAGCGGGACGTGACCCTAGCACAGATACGCAGTATTTT.

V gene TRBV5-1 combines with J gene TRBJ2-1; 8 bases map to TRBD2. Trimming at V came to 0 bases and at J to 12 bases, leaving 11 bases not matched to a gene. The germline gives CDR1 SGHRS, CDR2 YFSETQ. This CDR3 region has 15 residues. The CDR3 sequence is CASSLAGTRTQGQFF. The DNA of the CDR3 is TGCGCCAGCAGCTTGGCCGGGACTAGAACCCAGGGGCAGTTCTTC.

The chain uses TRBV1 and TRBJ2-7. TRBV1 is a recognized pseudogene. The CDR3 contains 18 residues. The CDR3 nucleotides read TGCACCAGCAGCCAAGATCTTACGGGGGCTTCGAGCTCCTACGAGCAGTACTTC. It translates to CTSSQDLTGASSSYEQYF.

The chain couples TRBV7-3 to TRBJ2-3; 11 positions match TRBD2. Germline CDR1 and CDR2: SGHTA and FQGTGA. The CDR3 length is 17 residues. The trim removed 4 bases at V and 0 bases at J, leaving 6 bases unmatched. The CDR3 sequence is CASSSQTSGVSTDTQYF. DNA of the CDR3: TGTGCCAGCAGCTCCCAGACTAGCGGGGTCAGCACAGATACGCAGTATTTT.

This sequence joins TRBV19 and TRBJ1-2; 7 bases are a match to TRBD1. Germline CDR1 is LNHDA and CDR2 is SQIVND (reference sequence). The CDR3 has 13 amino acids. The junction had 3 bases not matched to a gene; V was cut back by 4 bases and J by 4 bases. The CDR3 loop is CASSKGASYGYTF. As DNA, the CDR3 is TGTGCCAGTAGTAAGGGGGCGAGCTATGGCTACACCTTC.

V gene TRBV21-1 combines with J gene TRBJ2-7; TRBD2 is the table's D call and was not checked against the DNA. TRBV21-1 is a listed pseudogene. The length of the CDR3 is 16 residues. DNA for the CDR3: TGTGCCAGCAGCAATTTCAGGACTAGACCGACCTACGAGCAGTACTTC. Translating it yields CASSNFRTRPTYEQYF.

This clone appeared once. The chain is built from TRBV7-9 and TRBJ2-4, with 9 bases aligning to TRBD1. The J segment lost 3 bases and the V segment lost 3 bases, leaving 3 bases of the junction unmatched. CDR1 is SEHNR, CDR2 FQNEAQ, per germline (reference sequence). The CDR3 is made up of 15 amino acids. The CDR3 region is CASSLTGGGKNIQYF. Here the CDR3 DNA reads TGTGCCAGCAGCTTGACAGGGGGAGGCAAAAACATTCAGTACTTC.

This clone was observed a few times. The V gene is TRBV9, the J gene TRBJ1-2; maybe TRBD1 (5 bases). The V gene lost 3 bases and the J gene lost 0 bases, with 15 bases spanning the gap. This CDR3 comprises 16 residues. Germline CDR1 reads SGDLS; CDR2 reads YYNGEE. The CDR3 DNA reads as TGTGCCAGCAGCGGAGAGGGGACCCTAGCTAACTATGGCTACACCTTC. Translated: CASSGEGTLANYGYTF.

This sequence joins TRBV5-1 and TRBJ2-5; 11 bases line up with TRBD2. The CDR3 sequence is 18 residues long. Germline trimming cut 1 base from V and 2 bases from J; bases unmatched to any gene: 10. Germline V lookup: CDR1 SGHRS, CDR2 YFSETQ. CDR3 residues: CASSLSLAGGPVQETQYF. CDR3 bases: TGCGCCAGCAGCTTGAGCCTAGCGGGAGGCCCTGTGCAAGAGACCCAGTACTTC.

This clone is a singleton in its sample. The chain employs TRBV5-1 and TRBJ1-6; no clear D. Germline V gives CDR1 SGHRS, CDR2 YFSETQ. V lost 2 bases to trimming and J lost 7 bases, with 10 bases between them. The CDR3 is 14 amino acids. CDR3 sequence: CASSFGERNSPLHF. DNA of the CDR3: TGCGCCAGCAGCTTCGGGGAGAGGAATTCACCCCTCCACTTT.

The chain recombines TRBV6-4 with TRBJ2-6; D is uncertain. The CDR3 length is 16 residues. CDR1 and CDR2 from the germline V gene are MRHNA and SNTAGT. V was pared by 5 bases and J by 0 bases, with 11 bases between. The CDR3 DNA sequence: TGTGCCAGCAGTATCTACCCCCACTCTGGGGCCAACGTCCTGACTTTC. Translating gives CASSIYPHSGANVLTF.

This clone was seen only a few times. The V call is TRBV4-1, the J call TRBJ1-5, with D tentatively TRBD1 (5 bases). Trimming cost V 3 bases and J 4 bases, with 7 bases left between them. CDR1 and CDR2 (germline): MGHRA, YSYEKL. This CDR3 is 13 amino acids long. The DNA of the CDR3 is TGCGCCAGCAGCCAGGGGGGGAATCAGCCCCAGCATTTT. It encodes CASSQGGNQPQHF.

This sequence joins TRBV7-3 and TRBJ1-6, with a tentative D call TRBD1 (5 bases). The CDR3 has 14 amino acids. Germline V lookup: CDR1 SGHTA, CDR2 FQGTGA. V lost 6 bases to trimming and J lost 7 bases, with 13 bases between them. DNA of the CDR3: TGTGCCAGCAGACAGACAGTGGTAAATTCACCCCTCCACTTT. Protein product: CASRQTVVNSPLHF.

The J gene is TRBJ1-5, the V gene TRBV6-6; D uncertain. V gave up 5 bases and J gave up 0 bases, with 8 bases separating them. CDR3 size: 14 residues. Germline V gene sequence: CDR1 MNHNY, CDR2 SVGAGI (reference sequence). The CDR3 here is CASSDGDSNQPQHF. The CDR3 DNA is TGTGCCAGCAGTGACGGAGATAGCAATCAGCCCCAGCATTTT.

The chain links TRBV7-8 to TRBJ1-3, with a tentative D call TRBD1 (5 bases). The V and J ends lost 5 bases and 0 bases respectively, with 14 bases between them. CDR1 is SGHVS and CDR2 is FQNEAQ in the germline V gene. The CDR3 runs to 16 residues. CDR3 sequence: CASSHRQSISGNTIYF. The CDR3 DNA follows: TGTGCCAGCAGCCACCGACAGTCTATCTCTGGAAACACCATATATTTT.

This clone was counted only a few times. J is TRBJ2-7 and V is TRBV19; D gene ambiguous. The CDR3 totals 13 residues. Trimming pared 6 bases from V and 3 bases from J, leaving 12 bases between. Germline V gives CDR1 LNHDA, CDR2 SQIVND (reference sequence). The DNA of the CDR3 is TGTGCCAGTAGGAAAACAGAGGACTACGAGCAGTACTTC. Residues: CASRKTEDYEQYF.

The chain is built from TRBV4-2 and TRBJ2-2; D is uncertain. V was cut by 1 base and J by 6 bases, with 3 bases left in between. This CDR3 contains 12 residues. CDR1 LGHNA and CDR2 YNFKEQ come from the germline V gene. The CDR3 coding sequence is TGTGCCAGCAGCCAAGTGGCCGGGGAGCTGTTTTTT. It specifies CASSQVAGELFF.

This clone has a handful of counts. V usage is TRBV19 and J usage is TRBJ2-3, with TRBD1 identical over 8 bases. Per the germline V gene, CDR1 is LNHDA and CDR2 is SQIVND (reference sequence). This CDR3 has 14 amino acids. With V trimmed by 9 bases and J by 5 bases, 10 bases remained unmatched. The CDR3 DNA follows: TGTGCCAGCATGAAGCAGGGGGCTGTAGATACGCAGTATTTT. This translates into CASMKQGAVDTQYF.

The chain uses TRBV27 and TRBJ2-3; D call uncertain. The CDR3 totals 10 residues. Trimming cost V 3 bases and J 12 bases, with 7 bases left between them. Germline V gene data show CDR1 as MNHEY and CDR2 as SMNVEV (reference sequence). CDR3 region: CASSFTPQYF. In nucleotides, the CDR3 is TGTGCCAGCAGTTTTACCCCCCAGTATTTT.

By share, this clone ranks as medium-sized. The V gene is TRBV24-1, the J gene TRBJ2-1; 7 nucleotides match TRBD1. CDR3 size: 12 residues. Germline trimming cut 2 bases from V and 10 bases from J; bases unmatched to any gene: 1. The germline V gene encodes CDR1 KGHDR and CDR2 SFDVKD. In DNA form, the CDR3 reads TGTGCCACCAGTGATTCGGACAGGGAGCAGTTCTTC. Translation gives CATSDSDREQFF.